Below, 18 T cell receptor beta chains from the same sample are listed, as sequenced in a study of blood T cell repertoires in COVID-19. Repertoires were generated with immunoSEQ multiplex PCR, while TCRdb's copy carries only in-frame clones and drops some. The data hold more than 100,000 clones, with 75% to 90% observed a single time. The material sequenced was peripheral blood. These receptors were taken from a human donor in a cohort sampled during active or convalescent COVID-19.

This clone was detected once. V gene TRBV5-4 combines with J gene TRBJ2-2; the D gene is possibly TRBD1 (6 bases). The CDR3 loop spans 14 amino acids. V shed 4 bases and J shed 5 bases, with 12 bases lying between them. Germline V gene sequence: CDR1 SGHNT, CDR2 YYREEE (reference sequence). For the CDR3, the DNA is TGTGCCAGCAGCGCCGGGACATTGACCGGGGAGCTGTTTTTT. It encodes CASSAGTLTGELFF.

Worth noting for this clone: Germline and junction disagree at one end, which may indicate a read error. The chain recombines TRBV6-5 with TRBJ2-7, with D perhaps TRBD1 (6 bases). This CDR3 has 15 residues. CDR1 MNHEY and CDR2 SVGAGI come from the germline V gene. CDR3 region: CASRYSGEVAYEQYF. CDR3 DNA sequence: TGTGCCAGCAGGTACTCAGGGGAAGTCGCCTACGAGCAGTACTTC.

The chain uses TRBV5-1 and TRBJ1-2, with no clear D. The CDR3 contains 13 residues. The germline V gene has CDR1 SGHRS and CDR2 YFSETQ. V lost 4 bases to trimming and J lost 3 bases, with 10 bases between them. CDR3 protein: CASSPSGDYGYTF. Written as DNA, the CDR3 is TGCGCCAGCAGCCCTAGCGGGGACTATGGCTACACCTTC.

The chain combines TRBV5-4 with TRBJ2-3; 9 nucleotides line up with TRBD1. The CDR3 consists of 15 residues. J lost 5 bases, V lost 4 bases, and 8 bases had no gene match. Looked up from germline, CDR1 is SGHNT and CDR2 is YYREEE (reference sequence). In DNA form, the CDR3 reads TGTGCCAGCAGCCCGGGACAGGGTACGGTAGATACGCAGTATTTT. Amino acids: CASSPGQGTVDTQYF. The full variable domain, its missing parts supplied by reference TRBV5-4 and TRBJ2-3, is ETGVTQSPTHLIKTRGQQVTLRCSSQSGHNTVSWYQQALGQGPQFIFQYYREEENGRGNFPPRFSGLQFPNYSSELNVNALELDDSALYLCASSPGQGTVDTQYFGPGTRLTVL.

The rearrangement uses TRBV5-6 and TRBJ1-3; TRBD1 matches 7 bases. There are 14 residues in the CDR3. Germline CDR1 SGHDT, CDR2 YYEEEE. The V segment lost 5 bases and the J segment 4 bases; nucleotides outside the gene matches: 6. Here the CDR3 reads CASSSDRDGNTIYF. Here the CDR3 DNA reads TGTGCCAGCAGTTCTGACAGGGACGGAAACACCATATATTTT.

This clone showed up just a few times. The chain links TRBV2 to TRBJ2-2, with D hard to call. Trimming pared 2 bases from V and 4 bases from J, leaving 2 bases between. Germline lookup yields CDR1 SNHLY and CDR2 FYNNEI. CDR3 length: 12 amino acids. CDR3 DNA sequence: TGTGCCAGCAGTGAACTCACCGGGGAGCTGTTTTTT. Amino acid sequence: CASSELTGELFF. Full variable domain (outside the CDR3, taken from reference TRBV2 and TRBJ2-2): EPEVTQTPSHQVTQMGQEVILRCVPISNHLYFYWYRQILGQKVEFLVSFYNNEISEKSEIFDDQFSVERPDGSNFTLKIRSTKLEDSAMYFCASSELTGELFFGEGSRLTVL.

This clone appeared once. The chain has TRBV7-9 and TRBJ2-1; maybe TRBD2 (6 bases). This CDR3 contains 15 residues. Trimming shortened V by 8 bases and J by 2 bases, and 16 bases separated the two germline ends. Germline V CDR1 and CDR2: SEHNR, FQNEAQ (reference sequence). CDR3 DNA: TGTGCCAGCGGACATTGGGGGGTAACCTACAATGAGCAGTTCTTC. Its translation is CASGHWGVTYNEQFF.

The table lists this clone with a few counts. J is TRBJ1-3 and V is TRBV27; 9 bases fit TRBD1. Germline trimming cut 6 bases from V and 0 bases from J; bases unmatched to any gene: 9. This CDR3 is 17 amino acids long. Germline CDR1 and CDR2: MNHEY and SMNVEV (reference sequence). The CDR3 DNA sequence: TGTGCCAGCAGCCTACGCGGGACAGGGAACTCTGGAAACACCATATATTTT. Its translation: CASSLRGTGNSGNTIYF.

This chain connects TRBV3-1 (or the pseudogene TRBV3-2) to TRBJ2-1; 9 bases align to TRBD1. Per germline, CDR1 LGHDT and CDR2 YNNKEL (reference sequence). Trimming cost V 3 bases and J 4 bases; bases outside gene matches: 7. The CDR3 contains 16 residues. In DNA form, the CDR3 reads TGTGCCAGCAGCCAGGCCGGGACAGGGATATACAATGAGCAGTTCTTC. Translating gives CASSQAGTGIYNEQFF.

This sequence joins TRBV11-2 and TRBJ2-5, with 7 bases matching TRBD2. The CDR3 length is 16 residues. The V gene's germline CDR1 is SGHAT and CDR2 FQNNGV. V shed 2 bases, J shed 3 bases, and the junction held 9 bases outside the gene matches. CDR3 sequence: CASSLRPEAGEETQYF. For the CDR3, the DNA is TGTGCCAGCAGCTTAAGGCCCGAGGCGGGGGAAGAGACCCAGTACTTC.

This sequence joins TRBV5-1 and TRBJ1-6; D is unresolved. Germline CDR1 SGHRS, CDR2 YFSETQ. The V gene lost 1 base and the J gene lost 5 bases, with 13 bases spanning the gap. The CDR3 is 16 amino acids. For the CDR3, the DNA is TGCGCCAGCAGCTTGTTGACACTGAGGGATAATTCACCCCTCCACTTT. Its protein is CASSLLTLRDNSPLHF.

V usage is TRBV18 and J usage is TRBJ1-4, with D possibly being TRBD1 (6 bases). The CDR3 consists of 15 residues. Deletions cut 5 bases from V and 5 bases from J, with 15 bases between. The V gene's germline CDR1 is KGHSH and CDR2 LQKENI. The CDR3 spells CASSGGLQGNEKLFF. The CDR3 DNA follows: TGTGCCAGCTCAGGAGGCCTTCAGGGGAATGAAAAACTGTTTTTT.

The chain carries TRBV7-8 and TRBJ2-3, with a possible D match to TRBD2 (5 bases). Trimming stripped 3 bases from V and 2 bases from J, with 12 bases between. Germline lookup yields CDR1 SGHVS and CDR2 FQNEAQ. The CDR3 totals 15 residues. CDR3 in DNA: TGTGCCAGCAGCTTTGGGCGGGTGGCCACAGATACGCAGTATTTT. This gives the protein CASSFGRVATDTQYF.

The chain links TRBV13 to TRBJ2-1, with TRBD2 matching over 9 bases. Trimming removed 5 bases from V and 7 bases from J; junction bases left unmatched: 15. CDR1 and CDR2 from the germline V gene are PRHDT and FYEKMQ (reference sequence). This CDR3 comprises 17 residues. The CDR3 region has the DNA TGTGCCAGCAGCCCCCCCCGGGGCGGGGGGGCCCATAATGAGCAGTTCTTC. The encoded protein is CASSPPRGGGAHNEQFF. The full variable domain, in which reference TRBV13 and TRBJ2-1 provide the parts outside the CDR3, is AAGVIQSPRHLIKEKRETATLKCYPIPRHDTVYWYQQGPGQDPQFLISFYEKMQSDKGSIPDRFSAQQFSDYHSELNMSSLELGDSALYFCASSPPRGGGAHNEQFFGPGTRLTVL.

This clone was recorded once. The V call is TRBV7-2, the J call TRBJ2-7; D perhaps matches TRBD2 (6 bases). The CDR3 covers 14 residues. Germline V CDR1 and CDR2: SGHTA, FQGNSA. V was cut by 5 bases and J by 3 bases, with 14 bases left in between. In nucleotides, the CDR3 is TGTGCCAGCAGCGCTCAGGGAGGAGGCTACGAGCAGTACTTC. It yields the protein CASSAQGGGYEQYF. The full variable domain, completed using reference TRBV7-2 and TRBJ2-7, is GAGVSQSPSNKVTEKGKDVELRCDPISGHTALYWYRQSLGQGLEFLIYFQGNSAPDKSGLPSDRFSAERTGGSVSTLTIQRTQQEDSAVYLCASSAQGGGYEQYFGPGTRLTVT.

The V call is TRBV4-1, the J call TRBJ1-6; D is unclear. CDR3 size: 14 residues. The germline gives CDR1 MGHRA, CDR2 YSYEKL. V was pared by 4 bases and J by 2 bases, with 6 bases between. CDR3 in DNA: TGCGCCAGCAGCCTAGTGGCCTATAATTCACCCCTCCACTTT. This gives the protein CASSLVAYNSPLHF.

The V call is TRBV28, the J call TRBJ1-1; D might be TRBD1 (6 bases). Germline CDR1 and CDR2: MDHEN and SYDVKM. V gave up 3 bases and J gave up 11 bases, with 10 bases separating them. The CDR3 spans 11 residues. The CDR3 nucleotides are TGTGCCAGCAGTTTTGCAGGGGCTGCTTTCTTT. It is translated as CASSFAGAAFF.

For the CDR3, the DNA is TGTGTGACTCAGGAGCGGGGGGGCCGGTACGAGCAGTACTTC. It yields the protein CVTQERGGRYEQYF. The rearrangement uses TRBV11-3 and TRBJ2-7; 10 bases match TRBD2. The CDR3 covers 14 residues. Germline V gene lookup returns CDR1 SGHNT and CDR2 YENEEA. The variable domain in full, with the rest retrieved from reference TRBV11-3 and TRBJ2-7, is EAGVVQSPRYKIIEKKQPVAFWCNPISGHNTLYWYLQNLGQGPELLIRYENEEAVDDSQLPKDRFSAERLKGVDSTLKIQPAELGDSAVYLCVTQERGGRYEQYFGPGTRLTVT.